One sample yielded the 21 T cell receptor beta chains listed below, sequenced in a study of CD8 T cells in Susac syndrome. RNA amounts of about 0.45 to 1 ug underwent reverse transcription with random hexamers. TCRdb redid the calling of the immunoSEQ multiplex PCR reads with MiXCR, one entry per CDR3 protein. The sample consists of approximately 270,000 distinct CDR3 sequences, roughly 95% of them appearing once. The sample comprised CD4+ T cells from PBMCs. The receptors shown here come from a human donor with multiple sclerosis.

V usage is TRBV6-6 and J usage is TRBJ2-5; no clear D gene. The ends were cut back, 0 bases at V and 2 bases at J, with 7 bases in the middle. Germline CDR1 MNHNY, CDR2 SVGAGI (reference sequence). CDR3 length: 14 amino acids. DNA of the CDR3: TGTGCCAGCAGTTACTCGGGCAGACAAGAGACCCAGTACTTC. Translated, it gives CASSYSGRQETQYF.

The genes are TRBV6-1 and TRBJ1-4; 9 bases align to TRBD1. Germline V CDR1 and CDR2: MNHNS, SASEGT. V trimming: 0 bases; J trimming: 7 bases; junction bases outside the gene matches: 3. The CDR3 consists of 15 residues. For the CDR3, the DNA is TGTGCCAGCAGTGAAGCGGGACAGGGTGGTGAAAAACTGTTTTTT. Its translation: CASSEAGQGGEKLFF.

The J gene is TRBJ1-1, the V gene TRBV5-1; 8 nucleotides agree with TRBD1. The CDR3 extends over 16 amino acids. Losses at the gene ends were 6 bases for V and 1 base for J; bases not matched to a gene: 11. Germline V gene data show CDR1 as SGHRS and CDR2 as YFSETQ. The CDR3 region is CASTGGTGGRNTEAFF. Here the CDR3 DNA reads TGCGCCAGCACCGGAGGGACAGGCGGAAGGAACACTGAAGCTTTCTTT.

This sequence joins TRBV2 and TRBJ2-3, with D hard to call. Germline V gene data show CDR1 as SNHLY and CDR2 as FYNNEI. V gave up 2 bases and J gave up 8 bases, with 14 bases separating them. This CDR3 has 14 amino acids. CDR3 in DNA: TGTGCCAGCAGTGAATCCGGTGCCCGAGCTACGCAGTATTTT. Translating gives CASSESGARATQYF.

The chain employs TRBV9 and TRBJ2-1; 7 bases are shared with TRBD1. The CDR3 has 16 amino acids. Germline CDR1 reads SGDLS; CDR2 reads YYNGEE. Unmatched junction bases numbered 7, after V lost 4 bases and J lost 0 bases. In DNA form, the CDR3 reads TGTGCCAGCAGCTTCCGACAGGGTAGCTCCTACAATGAGCAGTTCTTC. Translation gives CASSFRQGSSYNEQFF.

For the CDR3, the DNA is TGTGCCAGCAGTACCGGGACAGTGAATGAAAAACTGTTTTTT. Residues: CASSTGTVNEKLFF. The chain is built from TRBV7-9 and TRBJ1-4; the match to TRBD1 covers 7 bases. The CDR3 is 14 residues long. V gave up 6 bases and J gave up 5 bases; unmatched junction bases: 6. Germline-derived CDR1 and CDR2 are SEHNR and FQNEAQ (reference sequence).

The genes are TRBV29-1 and TRBJ1-1, with TRBD1 as a possible D gene (6 bases). Trimming pared 2 bases from V and 1 base from J, leaving 14 bases between. Germline lookup yields CDR1 SQVTM and CDR2 ANQGSEA. The CDR3 spans 15 residues. This CDR3 reads CSVESLRQANTEAFF. Here the CDR3 DNA reads TGCAGCGTTGAAAGCCTGAGACAGGCGAACACTGAAGCTTTCTTT.

The chain is built from TRBV7-9 and TRBJ2-1; D not certain. Trimming took off 0 bases at V and 6 bases at J, with 6 bases between the two ends. Per germline, CDR1 SEHNR and CDR2 FQNEAQ (reference sequence). This CDR3 comprises 13 residues. This CDR3 reads CASSLAPFNEQFF. In nucleotides, the CDR3 is TGTGCCAGCAGCTTAGCTCCCTTCAATGAGCAGTTCTTC.

The V gene is TRBV28, the J gene TRBJ1-1; D not certain. The CDR3 runs to 11 residues. CDR1 and CDR2 (germline): MDHEN, SYDVKM. V gave up 7 bases and J gave up 7 bases, with 10 bases separating them. The CDR3 loop reads CASKMTREAFF. Written as DNA, the CDR3 is TGTGCCAGCAAAATGACGCGTGAAGCTTTCTTT.

The CDR3 DNA follows: TGCGCCAGCAGCTTGAAGCAGGAGCAGTTCTTC. Encoded protein: CASSLKQEQFF. This chain connects TRBV5-1 to TRBJ2-1; no clear D gene. The CDR3 runs to 11 residues. Deletions cut 1 base from V and 10 bases from J, with 6 bases between. Germline CDR1 reads SGHRS; CDR2 reads YFSETQ.

The V and J genes are TRBV6-1 and TRBJ2-7, with 12 bases identical to TRBD2. V shed 8 bases and J 4 bases; nucleotides not matched to a gene: 3. The V gene's germline CDR1 is MNHNS and CDR2 SASEGT. CDR3 length equals 13 residues. The CDR3 spells CASGLAGKYEQYF. The CDR3 DNA sequence: TGTGCCAGCGGACTAGCGGGGAAGTACGAGCAGTACTTC.

The chain is built from TRBV25-1 and TRBJ1-4; TRBD1 matches 9 bases. V lost 4 bases to trimming and J lost 11 bases; unmatched junction nucleotides: 2. Germline CDR1 and CDR2: MGHDK and SYGVNS. The CDR3 consists of 12 residues. Here the CDR3 reads CASSVGQGKLFF. DNA of the CDR3: TGTGCCAGCAGTGTGGGACAGGGTAAACTGTTTTTT.

The J gene is TRBJ2-5, the V gene TRBV7-9; TRBD2 matches 7 bases. This CDR3 contains 15 residues. CDR1 and CDR2 (germline): SEHNR, FQNEAQ (reference sequence). Trimming took 1 base from V and 2 from J; bases not matched to a gene: 4. The CDR3 DNA reads as TGTGCCAGCAGCTTAGGTCTAGCGGCACAAGAGACCCAGTACTTC. It is translated as CASSLGLAAQETQYF.

This chain connects TRBV6-6 to TRBJ2-7; the D is unclear. V was cut by 0 bases and J by 0 bases, with 3 bases left in between. The CDR3 has 13 residues. Germline CDR1 and CDR2: MNHNY and SVGAGI (reference sequence). As DNA, the CDR3 is TGTGCCAGCAGTTACTCCGGCTCCTACGAGCAGTACTTC. This translates into CASSYSGSYEQYF.

The gene calls are TRBV7-9 and TRBJ1-6, with no clear D. Germline CDR1 and CDR2: SEHNR and FQNEAQ (reference sequence). V lost 1 base to trimming and J lost 5 bases, with 3 bases between them. This CDR3 region has 13 residues. The CDR3 is CASSLGHNSPLHF. In nucleotides, the CDR3 is TGTGCCAGCAGCTTAGGACATAATTCACCCCTCCACTTT. Full variable domain (outside the CDR3, taken from reference TRBV7-9 and TRBJ1-6): DTGVSQNPRHKITKRGQNVTFRCDPISEHNRLYWYRQTLGQGPEFLTYFQNEAQLEKSRLLSDRFSAERPKGSFSTLEIQRTEQGDSAMYLCASSLGHNSPLHFGNGTRLTVT.

This chain connects TRBV5-1 to TRBJ1-1, with TRBD1 matching 12 bases. V lost 3 bases and J lost 6; bases outside the gene matches: 9. The V gene's germline CDR1 is SGHRS and CDR2 YFSETQ. The CDR3 has 16 residues. CDR3 coding DNA: TGCGCCAGCAGCTGGGGACAGGGGGCTATCACCCCTGAAGCTTTCTTT. Translating it yields CASSWGQGAITPEAFF.

The chain combines TRBV5-1 with TRBJ2-3; TRBD2 aligns across 11 bases. V was pared by 1 base and J by 2 bases, with 3 bases of the junction left unmatched. Germline V gene sequence: CDR1 SGHRS, CDR2 YFSETQ. CDR3 length: 16 residues. The CDR3 reads CASSLTSGGPTDTQYF. CDR3 DNA: TGCGCCAGCAGCTTGACTAGCGGGGGCCCCACAGATACGCAGTATTTT.

The genes are TRBV30 and TRBJ2-1; 11 bases match TRBD2. The V segment lost 3 bases and the J segment 8 bases; nucleotides outside the gene matches: 9. Germline V gene data show CDR1 as GTSNPN and CDR2 as SVGIG (reference sequence). The CDR3 contains 15 residues. The CDR3 DNA reads TGTGCCTGGAGCGAACTAGCGGGGGTGTTCTATGAGCAGTTCTTC. Translated: CAWSELAGVFYEQFF.

CDR3 amino acids: CSAPGRRGTGELFF. In DNA, the CDR3 is TGCAGTGCTCCCGGGAGAAGGGGAACCGGGGAGCTGTTTTTT. The V and J genes are TRBV20-1 and TRBJ2-2; D possibly corresponds to TRBD2 (6 bases). The CDR3 is made up of 14 amino acids. V shed 5 bases and J shed 5 bases, with 15 bases lying between them. Germline CDR1 reads DFQATT; CDR2 reads SNEGSKA (reference sequence).

The CDR3 coding sequence is TGTGCCATCAGAGGAGGACAGGGGGCTGGAGAGACCCAGTACTTC. Amino acid sequence: CAIRGGQGAGETQYF. The chain uses TRBV10-3 and TRBJ2-5; 11 nucleotides line up with TRBD1. CDR1 and CDR2 from the germline V gene are ENHRY and SYGVKD. With 6 bases clipped from V and 4 bases from J, the junction kept 7 bases outside the gene matches. This CDR3 has 15 amino acids.

This sequence joins TRBV5-6 and TRBJ2-1; D ambiguous. The CDR3 spans 15 residues. With 0 bases removed from V and 3 bases from J, the gap between germline ends came to 10 bases. Germline CDR1 is SGHDT and CDR2 is YYEEEE. CDR3 amino acids: CASSLDRVHYNEQFF. DNA for the CDR3: TGTGCCAGCAGCTTGGACAGAGTACACTACAATGAGCAGTTCTTC. The variable domain in full, with the rest retrieved from reference TRBV5-6 and TRBJ2-1, is DAGVTQSPTHLIKTRGQQVTLRCSPKSGHDTVSWYQQALGQGPQFIFQYYEEEERQRGNFPDRFSGHQFPNYSSELNVNALLLGDSALYLCASSLDRVHYNEQFFGPGTRLTVL.